A single sample gave rise to the 8 T cell receptor beta chains below, sequenced in a study of cytomegalovirus exposure and HLA in healthy donors. Primers included in the PCR were 60 Vbeta and 13 Jbeta primers. Generated by immunoSEQ multiplex PCR, the TCRdb table keeps only in-frame clones and is missing some. The table shows over 100,000 clones, with 78% occurring only once. Sequenced sample: PBMCs. All receptors derive from a woman in her thirties in good health and CMV-seropositive.

The chain has TRBV18 and TRBJ2-5, with TRBD1 as a possible D gene (5 bases). CDR1 and CDR2 from the germline V gene are KGHSH and LQKENI. Trimming left V 8 bases short and J 7 bases short, with 17 bases between. The CDR3 is 13 amino acids. Written as DNA, the CDR3 is TGTGCCAGCCAGAAAAGACCCCAGGGGACCCAGTACTTC. This encodes CASQKRPQGTQYF. Full variable domain (missing parts from reference TRBV18 and TRBJ2-5): NAGVMQNPRHLVRRRGQEARLRCSPMKGHSHVYWYRQLPEEGLKFMVYLQKENIIDESGMPKERFSAEFPKEGPSILRIQQVVRGDSAAYFCASQKRPQGTQYFGPGTRLLVL.

The rearrangement joins TRBV29-1 to TRBJ2-7; 9 nucleotides line up with TRBD1. V gave up 6 bases and J gave up 4 bases; unmatched junction bases: 7. The germline gives CDR1 SQVTM, CDR2 ANQGSEA. The CDR3 is made up of 13 amino acids. Written as DNA, the CDR3 is TGCAGCGTGGGTGGACAGGGGTGGTACGAGCAGTACTTC. Translating gives CSVGGQGWYEQYF.

The gene calls are TRBV2 and TRBJ1-4, with a tentative D call TRBD1 (6 bases). Between the trimmed V and J ends, which lost 4 bases and 8 bases, there was a span of 14 bases. The CDR3 is made up of 14 amino acids. Germline V gene data show CDR1 as SNHLY and CDR2 as FYNNEI. In nucleotides, the CDR3 is TGTGCCAGCAGTGCACAGGGTTCCAACGAAAAACTGTTTTTT. Its protein product is CASSAQGSNEKLFF. The whole variable domain, remainder taken from reference TRBV2 and TRBJ1-4, is EPEVTQTPSHQVTQMGQEVILRCVPISNHLYFYWYRQILGQKVEFLVSFYNNEISEKSEIFDDQFSVERPDGSNFTLKIRSTKLEDSAMYFCASSAQGSNEKLFFGSGTQLSVL.

This clone was recorded a few times. This chain links TRBV19 with TRBJ1-5; D gene uncertain. The V and J ends lost 3 bases and 6 bases respectively, with 9 bases between them. The CDR3 length is 13 residues. Per germline, CDR1 LNHDA and CDR2 SQIVND (reference sequence). In nucleotides, the CDR3 is TGTGCCAGTAGTATTCGGCCGGGTCAGCCCCAGCATTTT. Encoded protein: CASSIRPGQPQHF.

The chain recombines TRBV29-1 with TRBJ1-1; TRBD1 aligns across 8 bases. The V and J ends lost 5 bases and 0 bases, in that order; junction bases with no gene match: 8. The CDR3 spans 15 residues. From germline, CDR1 is SQVTM and CDR2 ANQGSEA. CDR3 residues: CSVTIPRGLNTEAFF. CDR3 DNA: TGCAGCGTTACAATCCCCAGGGGGCTGAACACTGAAGCTTTCTTT.

This clone was observed a handful of times. This rearrangement joins TRBV7-9 to TRBJ2-3; tentatively, D is TRBD2 (6 bases). V was shortened by 5 bases and J by 4 bases, with 13 bases between the two germline ends. The CDR3 length is 14 residues. CDR1 SEHNR and CDR2 FQNEAQ come from the germline V gene (reference sequence). CDR3 protein: CASSPTRGPDTQYF. In DNA form, the CDR3 reads TGTGCCAGCAGCCCGACTAGAGGCCCAGATACGCAGTATTTT.

The chain employs TRBV29-1 and TRBJ1-1; 7 bases are shared with TRBD1. The CDR3 totals 12 residues. Per germline, CDR1 SQVTM and CDR2 ANQGSEA. V lost 7 bases, J lost 4 bases, and 6 bases stayed unmatched. CDR3 nucleotide sequence: TGCAGCGCCTACAGGGGCGGCACTGAAGCTTTCTTT. Translation gives CSAYRGGTEAFF.

The chain recombines TRBV30 with TRBJ1-5; 7 positions match TRBD1. The CDR3 contains 14 residues. The germline V gene encodes CDR1 GTSNPN and CDR2 SVGIG (reference sequence). Trimming at V came to 0 bases and at J to 4 bases, leaving 3 bases not matched to a gene. CDR3 sequence reads: CAWSVLQGNQPQHF. As DNA, the CDR3 is TGTGCCTGGAGTGTTTTACAGGGGAATCAGCCCCAGCATTTT.